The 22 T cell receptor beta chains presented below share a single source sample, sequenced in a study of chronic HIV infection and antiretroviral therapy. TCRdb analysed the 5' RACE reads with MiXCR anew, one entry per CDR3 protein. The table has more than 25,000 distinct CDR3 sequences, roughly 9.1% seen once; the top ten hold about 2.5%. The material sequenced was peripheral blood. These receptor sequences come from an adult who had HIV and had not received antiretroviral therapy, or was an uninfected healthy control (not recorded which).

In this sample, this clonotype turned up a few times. As DNA, the CDR3 is TGTGCCAGCAGATACATAGGGGGGGTGAACACTGAAGCTTTCTTT. It translates to CASRYIGGVNTEAFF. The chain joins TRBV11-2 to TRBJ1-1; perhaps TRBD1 as D (6 bases). This CDR3 spans 15 amino acids. V lost 6 bases and J 0 bases, leaving 14 bases between the germline ends. From germline, CDR1 is SGHAT and CDR2 FQNNGV. The full variable domain, with the rest looked up from reference TRBV11-2 and TRBJ1-1, is EAGVAQSPRYKIIEKRQSVAFWCNPISGHATLYWYQQILGQGPKLLIQFQNNGVVDDSQLPKDRFSAERLKGVDSTLKIQPAKLEDSAVYLCASRYIGGVNTEAFFGQGTRLTVV.

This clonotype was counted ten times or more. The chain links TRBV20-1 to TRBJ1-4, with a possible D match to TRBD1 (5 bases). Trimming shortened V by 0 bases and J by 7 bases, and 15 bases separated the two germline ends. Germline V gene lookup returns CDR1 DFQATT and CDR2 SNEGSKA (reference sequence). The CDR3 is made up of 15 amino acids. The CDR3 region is CSARDFGGSGEKLFF. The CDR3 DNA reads TGCAGTGCTAGAGATTTCGGGGGTAGCGGTGAAAAACTGTTTTTT.

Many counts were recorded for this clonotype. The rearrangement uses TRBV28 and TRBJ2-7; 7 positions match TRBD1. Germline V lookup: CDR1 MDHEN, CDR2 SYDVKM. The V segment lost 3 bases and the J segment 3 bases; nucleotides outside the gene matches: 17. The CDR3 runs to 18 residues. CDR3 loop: CASSFPSTTGLRRYEQYF. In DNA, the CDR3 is TGTGCCAGCAGTTTCCCCTCGACGACAGGGCTTCGTCGCTACGAGCAGTACTTC.

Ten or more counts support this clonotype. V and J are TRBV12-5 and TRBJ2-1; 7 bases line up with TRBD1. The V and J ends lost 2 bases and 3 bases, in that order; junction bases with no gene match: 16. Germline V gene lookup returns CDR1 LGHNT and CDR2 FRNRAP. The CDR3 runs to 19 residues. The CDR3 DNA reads TGTGCTAGTGGTTTGCCTTACCCCAGAGGGGGCGGAATCTACAATGAGCAGTTCTTC. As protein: CASGLPYPRGGGIYNEQFF.

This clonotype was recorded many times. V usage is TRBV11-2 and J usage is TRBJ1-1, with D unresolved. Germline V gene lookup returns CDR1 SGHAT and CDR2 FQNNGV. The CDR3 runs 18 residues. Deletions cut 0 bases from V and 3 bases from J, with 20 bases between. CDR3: CASSLDSRIRGGHTEAFF. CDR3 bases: TGTGCCAGCAGCTTAGATAGTAGAATTCGAGGAGGGCACACTGAAGCTTTCTTT.

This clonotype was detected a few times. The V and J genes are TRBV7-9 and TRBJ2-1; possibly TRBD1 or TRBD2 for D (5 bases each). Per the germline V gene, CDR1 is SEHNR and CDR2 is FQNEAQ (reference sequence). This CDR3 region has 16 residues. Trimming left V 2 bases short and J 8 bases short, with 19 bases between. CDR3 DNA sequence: TGTGCCAGCAGCTTACGATATTGGGGGTCGGAGGATGAGCAGTTCTTC. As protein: CASSLRYWGSEDEQFF.

CDR3: CASSYSAGGYEQYF. The DNA for the CDR3 is TGTGCCAGCAGTTACTCAGCAGGGGGCTACGAGCAGTACTTC. The chain joins TRBV6-5 to TRBJ2-7; 7 bases agree with TRBD1. The length of the CDR3 is 14 residues. The germline CDR1 and CDR2 sequences are MNHEY and SVGAGI. The J segment lost 3 bases and the V segment lost 0 bases, leaving 2 bases of the junction unmatched.

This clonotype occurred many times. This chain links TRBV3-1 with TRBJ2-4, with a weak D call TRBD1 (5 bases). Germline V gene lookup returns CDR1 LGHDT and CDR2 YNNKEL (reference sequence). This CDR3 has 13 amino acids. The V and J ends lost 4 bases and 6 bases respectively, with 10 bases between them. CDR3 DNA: TGTGCCAGCAGCCCACTCCAGGGAAACATTCAGTACTTC. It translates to CASSPLQGNIQYF.

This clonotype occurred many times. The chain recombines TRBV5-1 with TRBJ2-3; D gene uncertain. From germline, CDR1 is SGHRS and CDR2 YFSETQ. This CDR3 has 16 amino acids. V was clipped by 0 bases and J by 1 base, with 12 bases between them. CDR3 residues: CASSLDLGIGTDTQYF. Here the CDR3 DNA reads TGCGCCAGCAGCTTGGATTTGGGAATAGGCACAGATACGCAGTATTTT.

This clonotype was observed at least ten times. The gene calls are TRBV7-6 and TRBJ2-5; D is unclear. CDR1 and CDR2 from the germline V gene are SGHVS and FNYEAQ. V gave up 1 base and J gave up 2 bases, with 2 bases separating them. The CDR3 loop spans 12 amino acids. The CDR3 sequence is CASSLEQETQYF. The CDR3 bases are TGTGCCAGCAGCTTAGAGCAAGAGACCCAGTACTTC.

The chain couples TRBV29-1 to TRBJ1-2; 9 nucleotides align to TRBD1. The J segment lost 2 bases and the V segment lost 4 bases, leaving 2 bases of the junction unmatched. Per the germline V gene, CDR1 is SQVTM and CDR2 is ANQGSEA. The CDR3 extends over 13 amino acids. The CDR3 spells CSVVTGGNYGYTF. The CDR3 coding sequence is TGCAGCGTTGTAACAGGGGGCAACTATGGCTACACCTTC.

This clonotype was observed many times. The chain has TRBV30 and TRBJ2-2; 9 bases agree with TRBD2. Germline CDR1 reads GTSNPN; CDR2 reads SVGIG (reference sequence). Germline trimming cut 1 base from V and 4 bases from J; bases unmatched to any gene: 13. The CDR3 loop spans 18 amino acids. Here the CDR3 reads CAWSALPSGALGTGELFF. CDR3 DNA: TGTGCCTGGAGTGCTCTTCCTAGCGGGGCCTTGGGCACCGGGGAGCTGTTTTTT.

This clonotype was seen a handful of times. Here the CDR3 reads CASSFVQGPDTQYF. Here the CDR3 DNA reads TGTGCCAGCAGCTTTGTACAGGGTCCAGATACGCAGTATTTT. The gene calls are TRBV7-9 and TRBJ2-3, with D possibly matching TRBD1 (6 bases). The V gene's germline CDR1 is SEHNR and CDR2 FQNEAQ (reference sequence). V was cut by 3 bases and J by 4 bases, with 11 bases left in between. The CDR3 consists of 14 residues.

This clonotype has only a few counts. The CDR3 loop reads CSAGRADTQYF. The CDR3 DNA reads TGCAGTGCGGGGAGGGCAGATACGCAGTATTTT. The chain uses TRBV20-1 and TRBJ2-3; 7 nucleotides match TRBD2. Trimming cost V 6 bases and J 4 bases; bases outside gene matches: 1. From germline, CDR1 is DFQATT and CDR2 SNEGSKA (reference sequence). The CDR3 runs to 11 residues.

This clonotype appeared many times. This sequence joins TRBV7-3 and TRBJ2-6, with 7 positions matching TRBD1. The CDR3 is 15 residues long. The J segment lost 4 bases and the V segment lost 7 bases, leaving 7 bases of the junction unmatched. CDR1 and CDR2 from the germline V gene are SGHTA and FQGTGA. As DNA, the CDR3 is TGTGCCAGCACCGCAGGGGGTGGCGGGGCCAACGTCCTGACTTTC. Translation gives CASTAGGGGANVLTF.

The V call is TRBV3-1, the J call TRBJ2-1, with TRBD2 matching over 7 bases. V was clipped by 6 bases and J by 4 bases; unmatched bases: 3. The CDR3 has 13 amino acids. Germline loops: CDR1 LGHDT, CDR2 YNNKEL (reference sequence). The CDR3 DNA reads TGTGCCAGCAGAGGGACTAATTACAATGAGCAGTTCTTC. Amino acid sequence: CASRGTNYNEQFF.

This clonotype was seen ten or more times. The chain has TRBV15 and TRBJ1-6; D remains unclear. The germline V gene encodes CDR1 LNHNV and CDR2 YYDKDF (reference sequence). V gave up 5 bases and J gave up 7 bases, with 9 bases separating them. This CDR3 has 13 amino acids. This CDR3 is CATSHGNNSPLHF. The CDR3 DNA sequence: TGTGCCACCAGCCACGGGAACAATTCACCCCTCCACTTT.

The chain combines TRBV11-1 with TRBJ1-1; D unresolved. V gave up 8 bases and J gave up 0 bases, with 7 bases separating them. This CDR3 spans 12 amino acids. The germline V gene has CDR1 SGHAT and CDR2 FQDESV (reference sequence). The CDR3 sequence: CASSTLNTEAFF. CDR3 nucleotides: TGTGCCAGCTCCACTTTGAACACTGAAGCTTTCTTT.

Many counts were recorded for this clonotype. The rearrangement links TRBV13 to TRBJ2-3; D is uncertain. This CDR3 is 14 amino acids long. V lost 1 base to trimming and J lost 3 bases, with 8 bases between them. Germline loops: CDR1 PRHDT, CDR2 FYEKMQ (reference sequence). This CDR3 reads CASSLVARTDTQYF. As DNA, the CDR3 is TGTGCCAGCAGCTTAGTGGCAAGAACAGATACGCAGTATTTT. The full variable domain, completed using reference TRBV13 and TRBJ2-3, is AAGVIQSPRHLIKEKRETATLKCYPIPRHDTVYWYQQGPGQDPQFLISFYEKMQSDKGSIPDRFSAQQFSDYHSELNMSSLELGDSALYFCASSLVARTDTQYFGPGTRLTVL.

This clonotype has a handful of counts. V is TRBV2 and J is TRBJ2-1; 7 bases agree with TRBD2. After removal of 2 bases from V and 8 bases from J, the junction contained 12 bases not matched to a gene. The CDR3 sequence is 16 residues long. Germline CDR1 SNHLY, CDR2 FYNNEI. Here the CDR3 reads CASSEYLAVINYEQFF. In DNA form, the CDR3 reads TGTGCCAGCAGTGAATATCTAGCGGTAATAAACTATGAGCAGTTCTTC.

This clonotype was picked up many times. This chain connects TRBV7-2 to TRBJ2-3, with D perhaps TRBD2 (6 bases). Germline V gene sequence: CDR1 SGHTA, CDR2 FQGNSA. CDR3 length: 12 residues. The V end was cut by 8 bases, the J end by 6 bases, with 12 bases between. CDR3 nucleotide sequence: TGTGCCAGCCGCGGAGGGCCGGATACGCAGTATTTT. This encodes CASRGGPDTQYF.

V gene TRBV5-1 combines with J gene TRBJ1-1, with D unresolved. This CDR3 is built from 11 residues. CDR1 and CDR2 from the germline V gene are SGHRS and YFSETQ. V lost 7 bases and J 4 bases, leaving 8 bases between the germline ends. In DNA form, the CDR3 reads TGCGCCAGCCGGCGGGGCACTGAAGCTTTCTTT. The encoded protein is CASRRGTEAFF.